These 11 T cell receptor beta chains came from one sample sequenced in a study of T cell responses to AZD1222 COVID-19 vaccine. Assay used: immunoSEQ multiplex PCR; TCRdb lists only in-frame clones, some missing. In the table there are fewer than 110,000 clones, roughly 88% of which are singletons. This specimen was peripheral blood, taken on day 0 of AZD1222 vaccination. Source of these receptors: an adult in good health.

The chain combines TRBV2 with TRBJ2-5; possible D gene TRBD1, 6 bases. Trimming pared 9 bases from V and 0 bases from J, leaving 11 bases between. This CDR3 is 13 amino acids long. Per germline, CDR1 SNHLY and CDR2 FYNNEI. The CDR3 bases are TGTGCCAGTCAGAGGGGGTACCAAGAGACCCAGTACTTC. It encodes CASQRGYQETQYF.

This chain joins TRBV4-2 and TRBJ1-5, with D tentatively TRBD1 (5 bases). Trimming pared 1 base from V and 4 bases from J, leaving 11 bases between. Germline lookup yields CDR1 LGHNA and CDR2 YNFKEQ. This CDR3 has 15 amino acids. The DNA for the CDR3 is TGTGCCAGCAGCCAAGTGCTGGGGCTTAATCAGCCCCAGCATTTT. It is translated as CASSQVLGLNQPQHF.

CDR3 residues: CASSLSWGDTQYF. The CDR3 bases are TGTGCCAGCAGTCTATCCTGGGGAGATACGCAGTATTTT. The chain joins TRBV2 to TRBJ2-3; D unclear. The CDR3 length is 13 residues. Looked up from germline, CDR1 is SNHLY and CDR2 is FYNNEI. Trimming removed 5 bases from V and 5 bases from J, with 11 bases in between.

V and J are TRBV18 and TRBJ1-6; D uncertain. With 3 bases removed from V and 7 bases from J, the gap between germline ends came to 16 bases. Germline-derived CDR1 and CDR2 are KGHSH and LQKENI. CDR3 length: 16 amino acids. The CDR3 loop reads CASSPDTDPRNSPLHF. CDR3 bases: TGTGCCAGCTCACCCGACACTGACCCACGGAATTCACCCCTCCACTTT.

V is TRBV5-1 and J is TRBJ1-4; 9 positions match TRBD1. This CDR3 comprises 14 residues. In germline, CDR1 is SGHRS, CDR2 YFSETQ. With V trimmed by 1 base and J by 8 bases, 3 bases remained unmatched. CDR3 DNA: TGCGCCAGCAGCTTGACAGGGGGCACGGAAAAACTGTTTTTT. Residues: CASSLTGGTEKLFF. The full variable domain, in which reference TRBV5-1 and TRBJ1-4 provide the parts outside the CDR3, is KAGVTQTPRYLIKTRGQQVTLSCSPISGHRSVSWYQQTPGQGLQFLFEYFSETQRNKGNFPGRFSGRQFSNSRSEMNVSTLELGDSALYLCASSLTGGTEKLFFGSGTQLSVL.

The chain links TRBV19 to TRBJ1-2, with 9 bases aligning to TRBD1. Trimming took 6 bases from V and 2 from J; bases not matched to a gene: 7. The CDR3 is 15 residues long. The germline V gene has CDR1 LNHDA and CDR2 SQIVND (reference sequence). The CDR3 nucleotides are TGTGCCAGTAGGGCCCCCGACAGGGGGAACTATGGCTACACCTTC. This encodes CASRAPDRGNYGYTF.

This clone was detected once. The chain employs TRBV3-1 (or the pseudogene TRBV3-2) and TRBJ1-2; D unclear. The CDR3 sequence is 12 residues long. V lost 1 base to trimming and J lost 2 bases, with 2 bases between them. Looked up from germline, CDR1 is LGHDT and CDR2 is YNNKEL (reference sequence). DNA of the CDR3: TGTGCCAGCAGCCAAGGGAACTATGGCTACACCTTC. Amino acid sequence: CASSQGNYGYTF.

The chain links TRBV7-9 to TRBJ2-2; D might be TRBD1 (6 bases). V lost 6 bases and J lost 0, with 14 bases in between. Germline lookup yields CDR1 SEHNR and CDR2 FQNEAQ (reference sequence). The length of the CDR3 is 16 residues. This CDR3 is CASRWQGTSNTGELFF. The CDR3 DNA sequence: TGTGCCAGCAGATGGCAGGGGACCTCGAACACCGGGGAGCTGTTTTTT.

The chain combines TRBV28 with TRBJ2-7; no reliable D call. The V end lost 3 bases, the J end lost 4 bases, and 7 bases lay between the germline ends. In germline, CDR1 is MDHEN, CDR2 SYDVKM. CDR3 length: 12 residues. The CDR3: CASSFEFYEQYF. In nucleotides, the CDR3 is TGTGCCAGCAGTTTTGAGTTTTACGAGCAGTACTTC.

The chain has TRBV30 and TRBJ1-3, with D unclear. There are 11 residues in the CDR3. CDR1 is GTSNPN and CDR2 is SVGIG in the germline V gene (reference sequence). The V and J ends lost 4 bases and 4 bases respectively, with 5 bases between them. The DNA of the CDR3 is TGTGCCTGGATGGTAGGAAACACCATATATTTT. This codes for CAWMVGNTIYF. Drawing the rest from reference TRBV30 and TRBJ1-3, the complete variable domain is SQTIHQWPATLVQPVGSPLSLECTVEGTSNPNLYWYRQAAGRGLQLLFYSVGIGQISSEVPQNLSASRPQDRQFILSSKKLLLSDSGFYLCAWMVGNTIYFGEGSWLTVV.

The rearrangement joins TRBV7-9 to TRBJ2-7, with a tentative D call TRBD2 (5 bases). The CDR3 has 12 amino acids. From germline, CDR1 is SEHNR and CDR2 FQNEAQ (reference sequence). The V end lost 3 bases, the J end lost 7 bases, and 10 bases lay between the germline ends. The CDR3 coding sequence is TGTGCCAGCAGCTTTGACTACCGGGAGCAGTACTTC. Its translation is CASSFDYREQYF.